The 28 T cell receptor beta chains below come from one sample, sequenced in a study of shared clonotypes between healthy human individuals (dated by TCRdb to the early 2020s). Libraries were constructed by the immunoSEQ multiplex PCR assay. TCRdb provides this immuneACCESS table in a form limited to in-frame rearrangements. Some clones are lacking; in checked studies, under half of them reflect an unresolved V gene, and why the rest are absent is not known. The sample table lists roughly 550,000 clones, 95% of them with a count of one. 0.1% to 0.11% of the sample is in the top ten clones. For the CD8 naive samples, CD45RO-negative cells were positively selected for CCR7, yielding a CD45RA+CCR7+ population from which TemRA cells were excluded. Source material: naive CD8+ T cells sorted from blood. The cell subset or site tag for this specimen amounts to: CD45RA+CCR7+. These TCRs come from a woman in her 30s in good health.

The rearrangement uses TRBV11-2 and TRBJ2-5; D tentatively fits TRBD1 or TRBD2 (5 bases each). V was trimmed by 3 bases and J by 5 bases, leaving 16 bases between them. Germline CDR1 and CDR2: SGHAT and FQNNGV. The CDR3 runs to 15 residues. The CDR3 bases are TGTGCCAGCAGCTTGGGGGACGGCCATACGGAGACCCAGTACTTC. Amino acid sequence: CASSLGDGHTETQYF.

This clone was counted a single time. This sequence joins TRBV28 and TRBJ2-7; D is undetermined. The germline CDR1 and CDR2 sequences are MDHEN and SYDVKM. Trimming stripped 6 bases from V and 0 bases from J, with 15 bases between. The CDR3 length is 15 residues. This CDR3 reads CASSPLKVISYEQYF. The DNA of the CDR3 is TGTGCCAGCAGCCCGTTGAAAGTGATCTCCTACGAGCAGTACTTC.

This chain links TRBV29-1 with TRBJ1-1; no reliable D call. The V gene lost 4 bases and the J gene lost 8 bases, with 8 bases spanning the gap. CDR1 is SQVTM and CDR2 is ANQGSEA in the germline V gene. The CDR3 loop spans 10 amino acids. CDR3 sequence (DNA): TGCAGCGTTGCGGCGGGGGAAGCTTTCTTT. Its translation is CSVAAGEAFF.

This clone has a single count. The rearrangement uses TRBV4-1 and TRBJ2-1; D gene unclear. CDR1 is MGHRA, CDR2 YSYEKL, per germline. Between the trimmed V and J ends, which lost 1 base and 7 bases, there was a span of 5 bases. This CDR3 has 12 amino acids. CDR3: CASSQGRNEQFF. CDR3 DNA: TGCGCCAGCAGCCAAGGTCGTAATGAGCAGTTCTTC.

The chain is built from TRBV28 and TRBJ2-1; D unclear. The germline V gene encodes CDR1 MDHEN and CDR2 SYDVKM. The CDR3 sequence is 15 residues long. V lost 4 bases, J lost 9 bases, and 19 bases lay in between. CDR3 DNA: TGTGCCAGCAGTTCGTTCCAGGACCCAATACCTGAGCAGTTCTTC. Translated, it gives CASSSFQDPIPEQFF. Combining the CDR3 with reference TRBV28 and TRBJ2-1 gives the whole variable domain DVKVTQSSRYLVKRTGEKVFLECVQDMDHENMFWYRQDPGLGLRLIYFSYDVKMKEKGDIPEGYSVSREKKERFSLILESASTNQTSMYLCASSSFQDPIPEQFFGPGTRLTVL.

The V call is TRBV30, the J call TRBJ1-2; no clear D gene. V lost 2 bases and J 8 bases, leaving 21 bases between the germline ends. CDR1 and CDR2 from the germline V gene are GTSNPN and SVGIG (reference sequence). There are 15 residues in the CDR3. In DNA form, the CDR3 reads TGTGCCTGGAGTAACTCCCTAGATGGAGCGGGCGGCTACACCTTC. Its translation: CAWSNSLDGAGGYTF.

The chain employs TRBV7-9 and TRBJ2-2, with TRBD2 matching over 10 bases. Germline V gene data show CDR1 as SEHNR and CDR2 as FQNEAQ (reference sequence). V shed 5 bases, J shed 5 bases, and the junction held 2 bases outside the gene matches. The length of the CDR3 is 14 residues. The CDR3 sequence: CASSEGLATGELFF. DNA of the CDR3: TGTGCCAGCAGCGAGGGACTAGCGACCGGGGAGCTGTTTTTT.

For this clone: The sample carries other DNA sequences with the same CDR3. V is TRBV13 and J is TRBJ2-7, with D tentatively TRBD2 (6 bases). Trimming shortened V by 0 bases and J by 3 bases, and 6 bases separated the two germline ends. This CDR3 is built from 13 residues. Germline loops: CDR1 PRHDT, CDR2 FYEKMQ (reference sequence). CDR3 sequence reads: CASSLGGGYEQYF. CDR3 DNA sequence: TGTGCCAGCAGCTTAGGCGGGGGCTACGAGCAGTACTTC.

The gene calls are TRBV15 and TRBJ2-7; D not resolved. Germline loops: CDR1 LNHNV, CDR2 YYDKDF (reference sequence). V was trimmed by 6 bases and J by 7 bases, leaving 16 bases between them. This CDR3 region has 13 residues. The DNA of the CDR3 is TGTGCCACCAGTGCACTGGTGTTTTCTGAGCAGTACTTC. It specifies CATSALVFSEQYF.

The chain combines TRBV27 with TRBJ2-7; 11 bases match TRBD1. Germline V gives CDR1 MNHEY, CDR2 SMNVEV (reference sequence). This CDR3 region has 16 residues. J gave up 3 bases and V 4 bases, and 8 bases lay outside the gene matches. CDR3 residues: CASSSSGQGEDYEQYF. CDR3 nucleotides: TGTGCCAGCAGTTCCTCGGGACAGGGGGAGGACTACGAGCAGTACTTC.

This clone was counted once. The CDR3 is CASSQRLETIGEQYF. The CDR3 DNA follows: TGTGCCAGCAGCCAGAGATTAGAGACTATCGGCGAGCAGTACTTC. This chain connects TRBV13 to TRBJ2-5; possibly TRBD2 for D (5 bases). Gene TRBJ2-7 matches the end of the DNA better, so the J call may be wrong. The CDR3 extends over 15 amino acids. Germline V lookup: CDR1 PRHDT, CDR2 FYEKMQ (reference sequence).

J is TRBJ2-7 and V is TRBV9; D remains unclear. The CDR3 is 13 amino acids. Trimming pared 0 bases from V and 6 bases from J, leaving 10 bases between. From germline, CDR1 is SGDLS and CDR2 YYNGEE. In DNA, the CDR3 is TGTGCCAGCAGCGTAGCGTGGGGTACCGAGCAGTACTTC. Protein product: CASSVAWGTEQYF.

This rearrangement joins TRBV28 to TRBJ1-3, with D perhaps TRBD1 (6 bases). The germline gives CDR1 MDHEN, CDR2 SYDVKM. V lost 10 bases and J 0 bases, leaving 16 bases between the germline ends. This CDR3 spans 15 amino acids. Here the CDR3 DNA reads TGTGCCACCGGGGGGGGCACTGTCTCTGGAAACACCATATATTTT. Encoded protein: CATGGGTVSGNTIYF.

This rearrangement joins TRBV19 to TRBJ2-7; 13 bases are shared with TRBD2. V shed 3 bases, J shed 2 bases, and the junction held 1 base outside the gene matches. Germline V gene lookup returns CDR1 LNHDA and CDR2 SQIVND (reference sequence). This CDR3 region has 15 residues. The CDR3 nucleotides are TGTGCCAGTAGTATGGGACTAGCGGGGCCCTACGAGCAGTACTTC. Residues: CASSMGLAGPYEQYF.

The V and J genes are TRBV6-5 and TRBJ2-7; D is undetermined. This CDR3 is built from 13 residues. V lost 4 bases and J 1 base, leaving 8 bases between the germline ends. The V gene's germline CDR1 is MNHEY and CDR2 SVGAGI. The CDR3 DNA sequence: TGTGCCAGCAGTTCTTTCCGTTCCTACGAGCAGTACTTC. Translated, it gives CASSSFRSYEQYF.

This sequence joins TRBV9 and TRBJ2-3; 8 bases fit TRBD2. V dropped 4 bases and J dropped 8; count of bases not matched to a gene: 6. The germline CDR1 and CDR2 sequences are SGDLS and YYNGEE. The CDR3 is 13 amino acids. CDR3 sequence reads: CASSPGGTRTQYF. DNA for the CDR3: TGTGCCAGCAGCCCGGGAGGGACCCGTACGCAGTATTTT.

The chain uses TRBV27 and TRBJ2-7; D is uncertain. V lost 5 bases, J lost 2 bases, and 16 bases lay in between. Germline loops: CDR1 MNHEY, CDR2 SMNVEV (reference sequence). The CDR3 sequence is 15 residues long. The CDR3 sequence is CASSPTQSGAYEQYF. The CDR3 bases are TGTGCCAGCAGTCCAACTCAGTCGGGCGCCTACGAGCAGTACTTC.

The genes are TRBV2 and TRBJ2-3, with 15 bases identical to TRBD2. The junction had 9 bases not matched to a gene; V was cut back by 2 bases and J by 0 bases. CDR3 length: 20 amino acids. Germline V gene lookup returns CDR1 SNHLY and CDR2 FYNNEI. This chain's CDR3 is CASSEPPGTSGRFSTDTQYF. CDR3 in DNA: TGTGCCAGCAGTGAACCCCCTGGGACTAGCGGGAGGTTTAGCACAGATACGCAGTATTTT. The whole variable domain, remainder taken from reference TRBV2 and TRBJ2-3, is EPEVTQTPSHQVTQMGQEVILRCVPISNHLYFYWYRQILGQKVEFLVSFYNNEISEKSEIFDDQFSVERPDGSNFTLKIRSTKLEDSAMYFCASSEPPGTSGRFSTDTQYFGPGTRLTVL.

The chain recombines TRBV5-6 with TRBJ1-2; perhaps TRBD1 as D (5 bases). V lost 1 base and J lost 4, with 11 bases in between. The V gene's germline CDR1 is SGHDT and CDR2 YYEEEE. The CDR3 covers 14 residues. The CDR3 DNA sequence: TGTGCCAGCAGCTTGTGGCGGGGACCCTATGGCTACACCTTC. This encodes CASSLWRGPYGYTF.

The chain uses TRBV4-1 and TRBJ2-7; 7 bases align to TRBD2. Germline V gene sequence: CDR1 MGHRA, CDR2 YSYEKL. This CDR3 is built from 15 residues. With 3 bases clipped from V and 5 bases from J, the junction kept 10 bases outside the gene matches. The CDR3, as DNA: TGCGCCAGCAGCCAGCGCACTAGCGTCAGGAACGAGCAGTACTTC. It yields the protein CASSQRTSVRNEQYF.

This chain joins TRBV6-5 and TRBJ2-7; 9 nucleotides match TRBD1. The V segment lost 2 bases and the J segment 6 bases; nucleotides outside the gene matches: 2. Germline lookup yields CDR1 MNHEY and CDR2 SVGAGI. This CDR3 is 13 amino acids long. The CDR3 DNA reads TGTGCCAGCAGTTACGGGACAGGGCTCGAGCAGTACTTC. It translates to CASSYGTGLEQYF.

CDR3 sequence: CATSIQEFYEQYF. The CDR3 DNA reads TGTGCCACCAGCATACAGGAATTCTACGAGCAGTACTTC. This chain links TRBV15 with TRBJ2-7, with a possible D match to TRBD1 (5 bases). Between the trimmed V and J ends, which lost 4 bases and 3 bases, there was a span of 10 bases. The CDR3 consists of 13 residues. Germline CDR1 LNHNV, CDR2 YYDKDF (reference sequence).

This clone was recorded once. V gene TRBV12-2 combines with J gene TRBJ2-7. TRBV12-2 is a recognized pseudogene. The CDR3 has 14 residues. In nucleotides, the CDR3 is TGTGCAAGTCGCTTAGCCAGGACCGCCTACGAGCAGTACTTC. This gives the protein CASRLARTAYEQYF.

This chain connects TRBV7-9 to TRBJ1-2, with 7 positions matching TRBD1. The CDR3 length is 16 residues. Germline V gives CDR1 SEHNR, CDR2 FQNEAQ (reference sequence). V shed 5 bases, J shed 3 bases, and the junction held 12 bases outside the gene matches. The CDR3 region is CASSIGGTDGYYGYTF. Written as DNA, the CDR3 is TGTGCCAGCAGCATCGGGGGGACAGACGGGTACTATGGCTACACCTTC.

This clone was counted a single time. The genes are TRBV6-1 and TRBJ2-3; D is possibly TRBD2 (7 bases). Germline V gene sequence: CDR1 MNHNS, CDR2 SASEGT. CDR3 length: 15 amino acids. V gave up 10 bases and J gave up 1 base, with 18 bases separating them. The CDR3 bases are TGTGCCATGGGGGGGGCTGGCTGGGGCACAGATACGCAGTATTTT. Translated: CAMGGAGWGTDTQYF.

Here the CDR3 reads CASSFLADNHEQYF. The CDR3 nucleotides are TGTGCCAGCAGTTTCCTGGCAGATAACCACGAGCAGTACTTC. This chain joins TRBV28 and TRBJ2-7; D not certain. Germline V lookup: CDR1 MDHEN, CDR2 SYDVKM. With 3 bases removed from V and 5 bases from J, the gap between germline ends came to 14 bases. The CDR3 extends over 14 amino acids.

This chain joins TRBV7-8 and TRBJ2-2; D remains unclear. CDR3 length: 17 residues. CDR1 and CDR2 from the germline V gene are SGHVS and FQNEAQ. V lost 3 bases, J lost 5 bases, and 19 bases lay in between. CDR3 sequence (DNA): TGTGCCAGCAGCTTTAGTGCAGTGAGCTATCGGACCGGGGAGCTGTTTTTT. It specifies CASSFSAVSYRTGELFF. The full variable domain, in which reference TRBV7-8 and TRBJ2-2 provide the parts outside the CDR3, is GAGVSQSPRYKVAKRGQDVALRCDPISGHVSLFWYQQALGQGPEFLTYFQNEAQLDKSGLPSDRFFAERPEGSVSTLKIQRTQQEDSAVYLCASSFSAVSYRTGELFFGEGSRLTVL.

This clone was counted once. This chain joins TRBV9 and TRBJ2-5; 10 bases match TRBD1. The CDR3 has 15 amino acids. Looked up from germline, CDR1 is SGDLS and CDR2 is YYNGEE. Trimming at V came to 3 bases and at J to 3 bases, leaving 5 bases not matched to a gene. The CDR3 here is CASSGRDRGEETQYF. The CDR3, as DNA: TGTGCCAGCAGCGGCCGGGACAGGGGAGAAGAGACCCAGTACTTC.